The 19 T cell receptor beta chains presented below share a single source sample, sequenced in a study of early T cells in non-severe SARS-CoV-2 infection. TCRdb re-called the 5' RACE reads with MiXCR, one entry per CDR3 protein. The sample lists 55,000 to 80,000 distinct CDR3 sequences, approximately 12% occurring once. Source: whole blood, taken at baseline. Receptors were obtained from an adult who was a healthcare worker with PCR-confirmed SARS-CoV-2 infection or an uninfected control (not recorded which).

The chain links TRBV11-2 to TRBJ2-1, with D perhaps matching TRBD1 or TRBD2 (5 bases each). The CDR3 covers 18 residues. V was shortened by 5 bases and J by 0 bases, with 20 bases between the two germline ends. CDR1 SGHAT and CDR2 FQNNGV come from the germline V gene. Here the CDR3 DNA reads TGTGCCAGCAGCAGCGGACCCCCGGGACCGAGCTCCTACAATGAGCAGTTCTTC. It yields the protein CASSSGPPGPSSYNEQFF.

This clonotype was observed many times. Here the CDR3 DNA reads TGTGCTAGTGCCGGGGGGTTCCAAGAGACCCAGTACTTC. This encodes CASAGGFQETQYF. The chain links TRBV12-5 to TRBJ2-5; 7 bases fit TRBD2. The CDR3 runs to 13 residues. Trimming at V came to 7 bases and at J to 1 base, leaving 3 bases not matched to a gene. The V gene's germline CDR1 is LGHNT and CDR2 FRNRAP.

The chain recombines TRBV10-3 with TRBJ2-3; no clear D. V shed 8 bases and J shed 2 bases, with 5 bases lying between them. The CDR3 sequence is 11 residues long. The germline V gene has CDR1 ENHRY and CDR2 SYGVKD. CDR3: CAILVTDTQYF. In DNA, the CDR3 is TGTGCCATCCTGGTCACAGATACGCAGTATTTT.

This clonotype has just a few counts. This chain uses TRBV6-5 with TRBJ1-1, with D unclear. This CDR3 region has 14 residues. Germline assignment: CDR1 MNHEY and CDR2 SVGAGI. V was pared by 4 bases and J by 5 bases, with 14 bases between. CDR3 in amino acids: CASSLYPTTTEAFF. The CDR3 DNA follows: TGTGCCAGCAGTTTATACCCAACCACGACTGAAGCTTTCTTT.

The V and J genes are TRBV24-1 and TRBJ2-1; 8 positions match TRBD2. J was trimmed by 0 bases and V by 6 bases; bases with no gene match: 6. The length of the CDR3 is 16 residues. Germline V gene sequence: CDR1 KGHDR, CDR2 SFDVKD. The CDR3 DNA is TGTGCCACCAGTAAATCGGGAGGGAGCTCCTACAATGAGCAGTTCTTC. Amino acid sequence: CATSKSGGSSYNEQFF.

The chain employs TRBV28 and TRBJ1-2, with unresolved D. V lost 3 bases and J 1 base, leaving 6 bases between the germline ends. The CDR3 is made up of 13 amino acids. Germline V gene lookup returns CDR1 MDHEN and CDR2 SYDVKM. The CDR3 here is CASSFIVNYGYTF. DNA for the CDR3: TGTGCCAGCAGTTTTATAGTTAACTATGGCTACACCTTC.

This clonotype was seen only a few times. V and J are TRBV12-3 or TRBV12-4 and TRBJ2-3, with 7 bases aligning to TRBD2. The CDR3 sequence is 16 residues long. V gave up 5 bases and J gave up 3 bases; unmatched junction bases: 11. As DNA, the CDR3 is TGTGCCAGCAGTGGTCTAGCGCGGGGGTTGACAGATACGCAGTATTTT. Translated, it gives CASSGLARGLTDTQYF.

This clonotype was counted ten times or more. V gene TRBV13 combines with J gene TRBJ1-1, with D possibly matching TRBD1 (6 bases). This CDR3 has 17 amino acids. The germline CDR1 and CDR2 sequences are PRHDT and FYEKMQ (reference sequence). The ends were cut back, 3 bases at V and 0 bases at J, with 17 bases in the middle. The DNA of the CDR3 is TGTGCCAGCAGCTTCCCCGGGGGCCAGGGTATGAACACTGAAGCTTTCTTT. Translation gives CASSFPGGQGMNTEAFF.

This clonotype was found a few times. Here the CDR3 reads CSARLLTGTFYEQYF. The CDR3 DNA sequence: TGCAGTGCTAGACTTCTCACCGGGACATTCTACGAGCAGTACTTC. The V and J genes are TRBV20-1 and TRBJ2-7, with D perhaps matching TRBD1 (6 bases). The V and J ends lost 2 bases and 3 bases respectively, with 17 bases between them. The CDR3 runs to 15 residues. Germline CDR1 is DFQATT and CDR2 is SNEGSKA (reference sequence).

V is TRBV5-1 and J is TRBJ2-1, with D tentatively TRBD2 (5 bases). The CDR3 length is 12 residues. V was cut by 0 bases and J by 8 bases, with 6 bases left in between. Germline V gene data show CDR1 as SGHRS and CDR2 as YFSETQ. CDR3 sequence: CASSLDGDEQFF. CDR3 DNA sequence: TGCGCCAGCAGCTTGGACGGGGATGAGCAGTTCTTC.

CDR3 residues: CASSLGTGYSNQPQHF. CDR3 nucleotide sequence: TGTGCCAGCAGTTTAGGGACAGGTTATAGCAATCAGCCCCAGCATTTT. The chain carries TRBV28 and TRBJ1-5; 8 bases agree with TRBD1. This CDR3 spans 16 amino acids. Germline V lookup: CDR1 MDHEN, CDR2 SYDVKM. V was clipped by 2 bases and J by 0 bases; unmatched bases: 3.

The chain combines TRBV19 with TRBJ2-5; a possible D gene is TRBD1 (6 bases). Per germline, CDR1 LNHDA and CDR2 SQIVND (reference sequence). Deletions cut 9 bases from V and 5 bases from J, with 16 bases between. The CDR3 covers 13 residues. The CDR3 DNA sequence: TGTGCCAGGGACCCACAGGGCCGGGAGACCCAGTACTTC. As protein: CARDPQGRETQYF.

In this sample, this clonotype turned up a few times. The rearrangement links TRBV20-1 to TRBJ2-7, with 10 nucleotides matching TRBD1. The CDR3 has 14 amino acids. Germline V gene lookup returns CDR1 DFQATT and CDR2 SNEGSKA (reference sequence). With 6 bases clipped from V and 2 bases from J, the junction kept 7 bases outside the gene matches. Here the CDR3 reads CSARIGQGAYEQYF. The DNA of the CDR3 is TGCAGTGCCCGGATAGGACAGGGGGCCTACGAGCAGTACTTC.

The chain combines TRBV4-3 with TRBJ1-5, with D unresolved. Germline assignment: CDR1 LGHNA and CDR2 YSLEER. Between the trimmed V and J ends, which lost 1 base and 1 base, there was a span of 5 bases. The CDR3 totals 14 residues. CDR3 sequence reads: CASSQVYSNQPQHF. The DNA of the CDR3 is TGCGCCAGCAGCCAAGTTTACAGCAATCAGCCCCAGCATTTT.

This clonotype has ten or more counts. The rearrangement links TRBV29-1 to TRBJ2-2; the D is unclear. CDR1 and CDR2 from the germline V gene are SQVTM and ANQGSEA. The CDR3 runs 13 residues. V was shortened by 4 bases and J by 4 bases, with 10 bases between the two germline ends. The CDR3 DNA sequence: TGCAGCGTTGGGGGTGCAAGCACCGGGGAGCTGTTTTTT. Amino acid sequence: CSVGGASTGELFF.

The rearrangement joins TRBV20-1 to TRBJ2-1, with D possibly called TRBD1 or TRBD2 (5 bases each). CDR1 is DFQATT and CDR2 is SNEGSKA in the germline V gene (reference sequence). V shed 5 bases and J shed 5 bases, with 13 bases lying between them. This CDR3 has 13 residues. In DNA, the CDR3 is TGCAGTGCTCTTGGGGGAGCGGACAATGAGCAGTTCTTC. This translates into CSALGGADNEQFF.

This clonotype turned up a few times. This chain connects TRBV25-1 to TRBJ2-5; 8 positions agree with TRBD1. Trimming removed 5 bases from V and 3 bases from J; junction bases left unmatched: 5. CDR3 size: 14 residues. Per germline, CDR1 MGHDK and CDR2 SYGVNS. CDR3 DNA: TGTGCCAGCAGTAAGGGACAGGACGAAGAGACCCAGTACTTC. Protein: CASSKGQDEETQYF. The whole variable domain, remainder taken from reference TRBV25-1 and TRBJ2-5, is EADIYQTPRYLVIGTGKKITLECSQTMGHDKMYWYQQDPGMELHLIHYSYGVNSTEKGDLSSESTVSRIRTEHFPLTLESARPSHTSQYLCASSKGQDEETQYFGPGTRLLVL.

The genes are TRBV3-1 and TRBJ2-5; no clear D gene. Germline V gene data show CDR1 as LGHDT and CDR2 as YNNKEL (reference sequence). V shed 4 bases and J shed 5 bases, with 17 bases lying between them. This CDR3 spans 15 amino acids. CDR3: CASSPTHIQAETQYF. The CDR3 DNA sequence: TGTGCCAGCAGCCCCACTCACATTCAAGCGGAGACCCAGTACTTC.

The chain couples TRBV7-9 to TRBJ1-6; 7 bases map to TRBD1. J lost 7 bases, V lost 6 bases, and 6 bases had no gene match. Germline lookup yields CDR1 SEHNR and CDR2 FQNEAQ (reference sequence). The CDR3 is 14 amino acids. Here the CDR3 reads CASSSGTENSPLHF. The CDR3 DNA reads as TGTGCCAGCAGTTCCGGGACAGAGAATTCACCCCTCCACTTT.